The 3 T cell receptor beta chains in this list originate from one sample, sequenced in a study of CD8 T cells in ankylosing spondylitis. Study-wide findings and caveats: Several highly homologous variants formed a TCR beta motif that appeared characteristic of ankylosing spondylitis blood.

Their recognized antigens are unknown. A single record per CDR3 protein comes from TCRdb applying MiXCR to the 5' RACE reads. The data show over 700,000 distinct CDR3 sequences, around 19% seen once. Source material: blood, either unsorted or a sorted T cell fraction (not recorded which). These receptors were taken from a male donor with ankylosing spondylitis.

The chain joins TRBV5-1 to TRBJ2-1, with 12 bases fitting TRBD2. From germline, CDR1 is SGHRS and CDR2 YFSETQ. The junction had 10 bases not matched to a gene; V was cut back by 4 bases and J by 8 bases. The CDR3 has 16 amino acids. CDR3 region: CASSASTSGGHDEQFF. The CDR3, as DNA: TGCGCCAGCAGCGCCTCGACTAGCGGGGGCCACGATGAGCAGTTCTTC.

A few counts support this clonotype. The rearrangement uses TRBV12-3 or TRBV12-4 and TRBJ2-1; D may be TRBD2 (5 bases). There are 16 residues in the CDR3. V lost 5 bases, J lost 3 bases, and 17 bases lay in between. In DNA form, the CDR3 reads TGTGCCAGCAGTCCCCCCGGGGTCCCATTCTACAATGAGCAGTTCTTC. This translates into CASSPPGVPFYNEQFF.

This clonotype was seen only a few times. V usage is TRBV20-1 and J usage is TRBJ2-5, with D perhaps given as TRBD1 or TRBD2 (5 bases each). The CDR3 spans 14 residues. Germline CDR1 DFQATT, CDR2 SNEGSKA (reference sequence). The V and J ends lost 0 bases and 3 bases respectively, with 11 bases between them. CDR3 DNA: TGCAGTGCTAGAGAACCGGGACCGAAAGAGACCCAGTACTTC. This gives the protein CSAREPGPKETQYF.